This is a list of T cell receptor beta chains from one sample in a study of regulatory T cells in long-lasting Graves disease. Via MiXCR, TCRdb re-called the multiplex PCR reads, giving one row per CDR3 protein. Counted here are around 450,000 distinct CDR3 sequences, 14% to 15% occurring once; the ten biggest clones make up 16%. The data were also submitted as part of a second study, on T cells in Graves' hyperthyroidism and ophthalmopathy.

The sequencing used peripheral blood mononuclear cells (PBMCs), collected at new diagnosis, from a patient treated with antithyroid drugs. All receptors come from a woman aged 25 to 39 with Graves disease. Both conserved end residues are part of each CDR3. D genes are given only for firm matches. The listing skips clone size in some rows; elsewhere it reads once, few, many or a size class.

D | size | J | V | DNA | CDR3
TRBD2 | many | TRBJ2-7 | TRBV6-2/TRBV6-3 | TGTGCCAGCAGCTCTACGGGACTAGCGGGACCTGAGCAGTACTTC | CASSSTGLAGPEQYF
- | - | TRBJ2-7 | TRBV30 | TGTGCCTGGAGTGGCGGACAGCCACAAGCCCACGAGCAGTACTTC | CAWSGGQPQAHEQYF
- | - | TRBJ1-5 | TRBV13 | TGTGCCAGCAGCGTCGGGGAAAATCAGCCCCAGCATTTT | CASSVGENQPQHF
TRBD2 | many | TRBJ2-5 | TRBV13 | TGTGCCAGCAGCGCCTTACTAGCGAAGGAAGAGACCCAGTACTTC | CASSALLAKEETQYF
- | - | TRBJ2-2 | TRBV10-3 | TGTGCCATCAGTGAGTCTAGGGTCACCGGGGAGCTGTTTTTT | CAISESRVTGELFF
- | - | TRBJ2-1 | TRBV9 | TGTGCCAGCAGCACTCATGACTCCGGGAATGAGCAGTTCTTC | CASSTHDSGNEQFF
- | few | TRBJ2-7 | TRBV7-9 | TGTGCCAGCAGCTTAGGGGGTTTCGTCTCCTACGAGCAGTACTTC | CASSLGGFVSYEQYF
TRBD2 | - | TRBJ2-7 | TRBV4-1 | TGCGCCAGCAGCCAAGACGCGGGAGTTGGATACGAGCAGTACTTC | CASSQDAGVGYEQYF
- | many | TRBJ1-1 | TRBV27 | TGTGCCAGCAGTATCCTCCAGGGTCCTGAAGCTTTCTTT | CASSILQGPEAFF
TRBD2 | many | TRBJ2-1 | TRBV12-3/TRBV12-4 | TGTGCCAGCAGCCCTTCAGCGGGAGGGCCAGGGGAGCAGTTCTTC | CASSPSAGGPGEQFF
- | few | TRBJ2-7 | TRBV3-1 | TGTGCCAGCAGCCAAGGCCCGCGGTACCATTACGAGCAGTACTTC | CASSQGPRYHYEQYF
- | many | TRBJ2-3 | TRBV5-1 | TGCGCCAGCAGCTTGCAGGACCGCACAGATACGCAGTATTTT | CASSLQDRTDTQYF
- | many | TRBJ2-7 | TRBV7-9 | TGTGCCAGCAGCCTCACCTTGACAGGACTTCTCGACGAGCAGTACTTC | CASSLTLTGLLDEQYF
TRBD1 | few | TRBJ2-5 | TRBV2 | TGTGCCAGCCTCCCAGGGGGATTGCAAGAGACCCAGTACTTC | CASLPGGLQETQYF
TRBD1 | few | TRBJ1-1 | TRBV5-4 | TGTGCCAGCAGCTTGAGGGACAGGAGGCGAACTGAAGCTTTCTTT | CASSLRDRRRTEAFF
- | many | TRBJ1-1 | TRBV27 | TGTGCCAGCAGTCCAAACGGGGGCCGGTTCACTGAAGCTTTCTTT | CASSPNGGRFTEAFF
- | - | TRBJ2-2 | TRBV14 | TGTGCCAGCAGCCAAGCATCCTCCGGGGAGCTGTTTTTT | CASSQASSGELFF
TRBD2 | - | TRBJ2-3 | TRBV4-1 | TGCGCCAGCAGCCAAGTCCTAGCGGGAGGGGCTAGCACAGATACGCAGTATTTT | CASSQVLAGGASTDTQYF
- | once | TRBJ2-1 | TRBV10-1 | TGCGCCAGCAGTGACCCTTTTGGTGAGCAGTTCTTC | CASSDPFGEQFF
- | many | TRBJ2-3 | TRBV30 | TGTGCCTGGAGATCCGGGCCTAGCACAGATACGCAGTATTTT | CAWRSGPSTDTQYF
TRBD2 | many | TRBJ2-1 | TRBV6-5 | TGTGCCAGCAGTTACACCGGACTAGCGGTTGGGGCCGAGAAGGTTGAGCAGTTCTTC | CASSYTGLAVGAEKVEQFF
TRBD1 | few | TRBJ1-1 | TRBV10-1 | TGCGCCAGCAGTGACCAACAGGGGGCGACCACTGAAGCTTTCTTT | CASSDQQGATTEAFF
- | many | TRBJ2-3 | TRBV15 | TGTGCCACCAGCAGAGTCGGGGGCACAGATACGCAGTATTTT | CATSRVGGTDTQYF
TRBD2 | many | TRBJ2-7 | TRBV13 | TGTGCCAGCAGCAACATAGGTACTAGCGGATACGAGCAGTACTTC | CASSNIGTSGYEQYF
- | many | TRBJ2-3 | TRBV12-3/TRBV12-4 | TGTGCCAGCACCACGAGCGAGCTTAGCACTACGCAGTATTTT | CASTTSELSTTQYF
- | - | TRBJ2-2 | TRBV14 | TGTGCCAGCAGCCAAGAATCCTCTGGGGGTGTGATCACCGGGGAGCTGTTTTTT | CASSQESSGGVITGELFF
TRBD2 | many | TRBJ2-1 | TRBV6-1 | TGTGCCAGTAACACCCCAGCGGGAGGAAGGAATGAGCAGTTCTTC | CASNTPAGGRNEQFF
- | many | TRBJ2-5 | TRBV7-2 | TGTGCCAGCAGCCGACGGACTCAAGAGACCCAGTACTTC | CASSRRTQETQYF
TRBD1 | - | TRBJ1-5 | TRBV6-5 | TGTGCCAGCAGTTCACAGGGGGCGAAGCAGCCCCAGCATTTT | CASSSQGAKQPQHF
- | many | TRBJ2-5 | TRBV28 | TGTGCCAGCAGTCGGTCTAGCGAAGAGACCCAGTACTTC | CASSRSSEETQYF
- | - | TRBJ1-1 | TRBV7-9 | TGTGCCAGCACCCTAGGTAGGGGGGAAGCTTTCTTT | CASTLGRGEAFF
TRBD2 | many | TRBJ2-3 | TRBV24-1 | TGTGCCACCAGTGACCGAACTAGCGGCAACACAGATACGCAGTATTTT | CATSDRTSGNTDTQYF
TRBD2 | many | TRBJ2-7 | TRBV30 | TGTGCCTGGAGCGGGGGGAAGCTATACGAGCAGTACTTC | CAWSGGKLYEQYF
- | many | TRBJ1-5 | TRBV3-1 | TGTGCCAGCAGCCAAGGTCCAGGGAGCAATCAGCCCCAGCATTTT | CASSQGPGSNQPQHF